This T cell receptor (beta chain) was observed in a study of T cells in Graves' hyperthyroidism and ophthalmopathy. Amplified regions were TCR beta CDR3 sequences from RNA transcripts. Initially, a first-round RT-PCR of the TCR CDR3 employed the HTBI primer set. One entry per CDR3 protein results from TCRdb running MiXCR on the multiplex PCR reads. Of about 130,000 distinct CDR3 sequences listed, over 20% are singletons. CDR1 and CDR2 (germline): MNHNS, SASEGT. The CDR3 covers 15 residues. With 0 bases removed from V and 4 bases from J, the gap between germline ends came to 10 bases. This clonotype was counted at least ten times.

Material for sequencing was blood. The V and J genes are TRBV6-1 and TRBJ1-5; no clear D. The sequence came from a woman aged 45-60 years with Graves' hyperthyroidism that later progressed to Graves' ophthalmopathy. The CDR3 DNA sequence: TGTGCCAGCAGTGAAGCCGGGCGGGTAAATCAGCCCCAGCATTTT. Encoded protein: CASSEAGRVNQPQHF.